This T cell receptor beta chain was profiled in a study of blood T cell repertoires in COVID-19. On the study more broadly: Whether acute or convalescent, the COVID-19 samples came from the United States, Italy and Spain. T cells, B-cell-depleted T cells, or PBMCs supplied cDNA or gDNA.

Germline assignment: CDR1 SGHVS and CDR2 FQNEAQ. This CDR3 has 17 residues. Trimming removed 2 bases from V and 4 bases from J, with 17 bases in between. TCRdb keeps only in-frame clones here, not all; method: immunoSEQ multiplex PCR. The profile shows 96,000 or so clones, roughly 88% of them singletons. In this sample, this clone turned up once. The chain is built from TRBV7-8 and TRBJ2-2; possible D gene TRBD2, 5 bases. This TCR was sampled from a woman of 80 years or more with acute or convalescent COVID-19. The sequenced sample was peripheral blood. The CDR3 sequence is CASSLLWGSDPTGELFF. The CDR3 DNA reads as TGTGCCAGCAGCTTACTCTGGGGTAGCGACCCCACCGGGGAGCTGTTTTTT.